The 32 T cell receptor beta chains below come from one sample, sequenced in a study of blood T cell repertoires in COVID-19. Method: immunoSEQ multiplex PCR; TCRdb's copy keeps in-frame clones and lacks some. Here the sample spans roughly 34,000 clones, about 90% being singletons. The sample comprised peripheral blood. Receptors were obtained from a human donor with active COVID-19. The donor label of this sample is uncertain.

The chain couples TRBV24-1 to TRBJ1-5, with D tentatively TRBD1 (6 bases). V was shortened by 5 bases and J by 4 bases, with 20 bases between the two germline ends. The CDR3 contains 17 residues. Germline CDR1 reads KGHDR; CDR2 reads SFDVKD. DNA for the CDR3: TGTGCCACCAGTGGTAAGACAGGAGCCATAGCAAATCAGCCCCAGCATTTT. Protein product: CATSGKTGAIANQPQHF.

The V gene is TRBV7-2, the J gene TRBJ2-5; a possible D gene is TRBD2 (8 bases). V was trimmed by 6 bases and J by 2 bases, leaving 19 bases between them. From germline, CDR1 is SGHTA and CDR2 FQGNSA. CDR3 length: 16 residues. CDR3 sequence: CASRGLAGGKQETQYF. Here the CDR3 DNA reads TGTGCCAGCAGAGGACTAGCAGGGGGGAAACAAGAGACCCAGTACTTC.

The gene calls are TRBV27 and TRBJ2-1; 11 nucleotides line up with TRBD2. The germline V gene encodes CDR1 MNHEY and CDR2 SMNVEV (reference sequence). The CDR3 extends over 15 amino acids. Trimming took 4 bases from V and 4 from J; bases not matched to a gene: 3. The CDR3 is CASSSTSGAYNEQFF. CDR3 bases: TGTGCCAGCAGTTCGACTAGCGGGGCTTACAATGAGCAGTTCTTC.

V and J are TRBV6-2 or TRBV6-3 and TRBJ2-1; 11 bases line up with TRBD2. The germline gives CDR1 MNHEY, CDR2 SVGEGT. The CDR3 sequence is 16 residues long. Unmatched junction bases numbered 0, after V lost 0 bases and J lost 2 bases. In DNA form, the CDR3 reads TGTGCCAGCAGTTACTCGACTAGCGGGACCTACAATGAGCAGTTCTTC. Its protein is CASSYSTSGTYNEQFF.

The chain recombines TRBV19 with TRBJ2-2; D perhaps matches TRBD2 (6 bases). Trimming took 1 base from V and 5 from J, leaving 11 bases between them. CDR3 length: 15 amino acids. Per germline, CDR1 LNHDA and CDR2 SQIVND (reference sequence). The CDR3 spells CASSIGAGWTGELFF. CDR3 nucleotide sequence: TGTGCCAGTAGTATAGGGGCGGGGTGGACCGGGGAGCTGTTTTTT. The whole variable domain, remainder taken from reference TRBV19 and TRBJ2-2, is DGGITQSPKYLFRKEGQNVTLSCEQNLNHDAMYWYRQDPGQGLRLIYYSQIVNDFQKGDIAEGYSVSREKKESFPLTVTSAQKNPTAFYLCASSIGAGWTGELFFGEGSRLTVL.

The rearrangement links TRBV7-9 to TRBJ1-3; a possible D gene is TRBD1 (6 bases). Per germline, CDR1 SEHNR and CDR2 FQNEAQ (reference sequence). The CDR3 sequence is 15 residues long. Trimming took 6 bases from V and 4 from J, leaving 16 bases between them. The CDR3 coding sequence is TGTGCCAGCAGTATCACAGGGAGTGGAGGAAACACCATATATTTT. Translating gives CASSITGSGGNTIYF. The full variable domain, in which reference TRBV7-9 and TRBJ1-3 provide the parts outside the CDR3, is DTGVSQNPRHKITKRGQNVTFRCDPISEHNRLYWYRQTLGQGPEFLTYFQNEAQLEKSRLLSDRFSAERPKGSFSTLEIQRTEQGDSAMYLCASSITGSGGNTIYFGEGSWLTVV.

The chain has TRBV7-2 and TRBJ2-2; a weak D match, TRBD1 (6 bases). From germline, CDR1 is SGHTA and CDR2 FQGNSA. The CDR3 spans 16 residues. Between the trimmed V and J ends, which lost 6 bases and 4 bases, there was a span of 18 bases. CDR3 amino acids: CASRLSQGPGTGELFF. CDR3 nucleotide sequence: TGTGCCAGCAGACTAAGCCAGGGGCCGGGCACCGGGGAGCTGTTTTTT.

This rearrangement joins TRBV28 to TRBJ2-7; the D gene is possibly TRBD1 (7 bases). Trimming removed 1 base from V and 3 bases from J, with 16 bases in between. The CDR3 runs 16 residues. In germline, CDR1 is MDHEN, CDR2 SYDVKM. The CDR3 DNA reads TGTGCCAGCAGTTTATTTCAGGGGGGAGGTTTCTACGAGCAGTACTTC. Protein: CASSLFQGGGFYEQYF.

The chain has TRBV5-5 and TRBJ2-7, with 7 bases fitting TRBD1. This CDR3 region has 14 residues. The junction had 7 bases not matched to a gene; V was cut back by 4 bases and J by 3 bases. Germline V gene sequence: CDR1 SGHKS, CDR2 YYEKEE (reference sequence). The CDR3 DNA reads as TGTGCCAGCAGCCCGCCCCACAGGGGCTACGAGCAGTACTTC. Amino acid sequence: CASSPPHRGYEQYF. The variable domain in full, completed from reference TRBV5-5 and TRBJ2-7, reads DAGVTQSPTHLIKTRGQQVTLRCSPISGHKSVSWYQQVLGQGPQFIFQYYEKEERGRGNFPDRFSARQFPNYSSELNVNALLLGDSALYLCASSPPHRGYEQYFGPGTRLTVT.

The chain has TRBV6-5 and TRBJ2-3, with 7 bases that match TRBD2. Germline V CDR1 and CDR2: MNHEY, SVGAGI. This CDR3 is 14 amino acids long. After removal of 6 bases from V and 6 bases from J, the junction contained 9 bases not matched to a gene. The CDR3 here is CASRKDGRTDTQYF. DNA of the CDR3: TGTGCCAGCAGAAAGGACGGGAGGACGGATACGCAGTATTTT.

J is TRBJ2-7 and V is TRBV9; D perhaps matches TRBD2 (5 bases). The CDR3 sequence is 16 residues long. Trimming stripped 3 bases from V and 6 bases from J, with 22 bases between. CDR1 is SGDLS and CDR2 is YYNGEE in the germline V gene. DNA of the CDR3: TGTGCCAGCAGCGGGGGAGTGTGGGATATTAAGGGCGAGCAGTACTTC. Its translation: CASSGGVWDIKGEQYF.

The V call is TRBV12-3 or TRBV12-4, the J call TRBJ1-2, with a possible D match to TRBD1 (6 bases). With 5 bases removed from V and 4 bases from J, the gap between germline ends came to 11 bases. CDR3 length: 13 residues. This CDR3 is CASSPWTAYGYTF. CDR3 DNA: TGTGCCAGCAGTCCCTGGACAGCCTATGGCTACACCTTC.

The chain links TRBV7-9 to TRBJ2-3; D remains unclear. The CDR3 is made up of 12 amino acids. Deletions cut 1 base from V and 6 bases from J, with 5 bases between. Per germline, CDR1 SEHNR and CDR2 FQNEAQ (reference sequence). This CDR3 is CASSLDYDTQYF. The CDR3 DNA reads TGTGCCAGCAGCTTAGACTACGATACGCAGTATTTT.

The chain links TRBV29-1 to TRBJ1-5; TRBD1 might be the D (6 bases). This CDR3 has 14 amino acids. Trimming left V 4 bases short and J 7 bases short, with 17 bases between. Per germline, CDR1 SQVTM and CDR2 ANQGSEA. CDR3 region: CSVGGSTGAQPQHF. The CDR3 region has the DNA TGCAGCGTTGGGGGTTCGACAGGCGCCCAGCCCCAGCATTTT.

This clone was seen only once. The germline gene is not matched at one end of the junction; a read error may be the cause. The chain carries TRBV28 and TRBJ1-2; D is possibly TRBD1 (6 bases). The CDR3 runs to 12 residues. Germline CDR1 and CDR2: MDHEN and SYDVKM. CDR3 protein: CASSTQKGVIAF. The CDR3 DNA sequence: TGTGCCAGCAGTACCCAAAAGGGGGTCATCGCCTTC.

The genes are TRBV18 and TRBJ2-5; 7 bases fit TRBD1. CDR3 length: 13 residues. Germline CDR1 is KGHSH and CDR2 is LQKENI. V lost 4 bases, J lost 5 bases, and 4 bases stayed unmatched. This CDR3 reads CASSQGAGETQYF. The CDR3 bases are TGTGCCAGCTCACAGGGGGCTGGGGAGACCCAGTACTTC.

This sequence joins TRBV28 and TRBJ2-3; a possible D gene is TRBD2 (5 bases). This CDR3 comprises 16 residues. Between the trimmed V and J ends, which lost 9 bases and 2 bases, there was a span of 21 bases. The germline CDR1 and CDR2 sequences are MDHEN and SYDVKM. The CDR3 DNA sequence: TGTGCCAGTCGTCTCTCCGGGAACAGATACACAGATACGCAGTATTTT. This encodes CASRLSGNRYTDTQYF.

The CDR3 region is CASSGWSPETEAFF. Written as DNA, the CDR3 is TGTGCCAGCAGTGGGTGGTCCCCCGAGACTGAAGCTTTCTTT. This sequence joins TRBV2 and TRBJ1-1; D uncertain. The germline V gene has CDR1 SNHLY and CDR2 FYNNEI. Trimming took 4 bases from V and 5 from J, leaving 14 bases between them. There are 14 residues in the CDR3.

The chain couples TRBV4-1 to TRBJ2-3, with a possible D match to TRBD2 (7 bases). V lost 0 bases, J lost 8 bases, and 15 bases lay in between. The germline V gene has CDR1 MGHRA and CDR2 YSYEKL. The CDR3 consists of 15 residues. The CDR3 sequence is CASSQEGGGAGTQYF. The CDR3 nucleotides read TGCGCCAGCAGCCAAGAAGGTGGGGGGGCTGGTACGCAGTATTTT.

CDR3 protein: CASSSLAQETQYF. DNA for the CDR3: TGTGCCAGCAGTTCGCTAGCCCAAGAGACCCAGTACTTC. The chain has TRBV6-2 or TRBV6-3 and TRBJ2-5; possible D gene TRBD2, 5 bases. V lost 4 bases, J lost 1 base, and 7 bases lay in between. In germline, CDR1 is MNHEY, CDR2 SVGEGT. The CDR3 runs 13 residues.

V and J are TRBV19 and TRBJ1-5; D is unclear. The CDR3 totals 14 residues. Per germline, CDR1 LNHDA and CDR2 SQIVND (reference sequence). The V end lost 1 base, the J end lost 1 base, and 5 bases lay between the germline ends. The CDR3 loop is CASSIVASNQPQHF. CDR3 DNA: TGTGCCAGTAGTATAGTGGCCAGCAATCAGCCCCAGCATTTT.

The V call is TRBV9, the J call TRBJ2-1; 10 nucleotides line up with TRBD1. From germline, CDR1 is SGDLS and CDR2 YYNGEE. V lost 5 bases, J lost 6 bases, and 8 bases stayed unmatched. The CDR3 sequence is 15 residues long. The CDR3 here is CASRPPGTGVNEQFF. CDR3 coding DNA: TGTGCCAGCAGGCCCCCCGGGACAGGGGTCAATGAGCAGTTCTTC. Variable domain in full (rest from reference TRBV9 and TRBJ2-1): DSGVTQTPKHLITATGQRVTLRCSPRSGDLSVYWYQQSLDQGLQFLIQYYNGEERAKGNILERFSAQQFPDLHSELNLSSLELGDSALYFCASRPPGTGVNEQFFGPGTRLTVL.

This chain's CDR3 is CASSVVAGGNSYEQYF. CDR3 DNA: TGTGCCAGCAGCGTAGTAGCGGGAGGGAACTCCTACGAGCAGTACTTC. The rearrangement uses TRBV6-6 and TRBJ2-7, with 11 bases lining up with TRBD2. The junction had 7 bases not matched to a gene; V was cut back by 6 bases and J by 0 bases. This CDR3 region has 16 residues. The V gene's germline CDR1 is MNHNY and CDR2 SVGAGI (reference sequence).

The chain is built from TRBV21-1 and TRBJ2-2; no DNA check was done on the table's D call, TRBD2. TRBV21-1 constitutes a pseudogene. The length of the CDR3 is 17 residues. CDR3 sequence: CASSKAGSGANTGELFF. The CDR3 nucleotides read TGTGCCAGCAGCAAAGCGGGTAGCGGGGCGAACACCGGGGAGCTGTTTTTT.

The chain joins TRBV9 to TRBJ1-6; TRBD1 agrees at 11 bases. The germline V gene has CDR1 SGDLS and CDR2 YYNGEE. Germline trimming cut 4 bases from V and 7 bases from J; bases unmatched to any gene: 4. This CDR3 has 15 amino acids. The CDR3 DNA reads TGTGCCAGCAGCTCCCGGACAGGGGGCAATTCACCCCTCCACTTT. It codes for CASSSRTGGNSPLHF.

The genes are TRBV27 and TRBJ2-7, with 8 nucleotides matching TRBD1. CDR3 size: 13 residues. J was trimmed by 7 bases and V by 5 bases; bases with no gene match: 7. The germline CDR1 and CDR2 sequences are MNHEY and SMNVEV (reference sequence). CDR3 in DNA: TGTGCCAGCAGTCCGGGACAGGTTTTTGAGCAGTACTTC. This encodes CASSPGQVFEQYF.

J is TRBJ2-7 and V is TRBV29-1, with D maybe TRBD2 (6 bases). Germline CDR1 and CDR2: SQVTM and ANQGSEA. The germline V and J ends were trimmed by 1 base and 4 bases, with 17 bases remaining between them. The CDR3 sequence is 15 residues long. The CDR3 bases are TGCAGCGTTGAAGGGGGGACTGAGAATCCTTACGAGCAGTACTTC. This gives the protein CSVEGGTENPYEQYF.

V usage is TRBV6-6 and J usage is TRBJ2-2; tentatively, D is TRBD2 (6 bases). V lost 0 bases and J lost 3, with 11 bases in between. The CDR3 spans 16 residues. Germline-derived CDR1 and CDR2 are MNHNY and SVGAGI (reference sequence). CDR3 nucleotide sequence: TGTGCCAGCAGTTACTCGAGGGACTTCCACACCGGGGAGCTGTTTTTT. Protein: CASSYSRDFHTGELFF.

This chain uses TRBV28 with TRBJ2-7; D is perhaps TRBD2 (6 bases). Per the germline V gene, CDR1 is MDHEN and CDR2 is SYDVKM. This CDR3 comprises 14 residues. Deletions cut 5 bases from V and 5 bases from J, with 16 bases between. The CDR3 protein is CASSPPRGNNEQYF. DNA of the CDR3: TGTGCCAGCAGTCCCCCCCGGGGGAACAACGAGCAGTACTTC.

This rearrangement joins TRBV5-4 to TRBJ1-1; TRBD1 matches at 8 bases. The CDR3 sequence is 15 residues long. The V gene end was trimmed by 4 bases and the J gene end by 1 base; junction bases not matched to a gene: 6. From germline, CDR1 is SGHNT and CDR2 YYREEE (reference sequence). DNA of the CDR3: TGTGCCAGCAGCCCCCGGGACAGGCCGAACACTGAAGCTTTCTTT. The encoded protein is CASSPRDRPNTEAFF.

The rearrangement uses TRBV5-4 and TRBJ2-5; D gene ambiguous. This CDR3 has 12 amino acids. Trimming pared 0 bases from V and 6 bases from J, leaving 6 bases between. Germline-derived CDR1 and CDR2 are SGHNT and YYREEE (reference sequence). CDR3: CASSLDTKTQYF. CDR3 DNA sequence: TGTGCCAGCAGCTTGGACACGAAGACCCAGTACTTC. Together with reference TRBV5-4 and TRBJ2-5, the CDR3 gives the full variable domain: ETGVTQSPTHLIKTRGQQVTLRCSSQSGHNTVSWYQQALGQGPQFIFQYYREEENGRGNFPPRFSGLQFPNYSSELNVNALELDDSALYLCASSLDTKTQYFGPGTRLLVL.

V gene TRBV2 combines with J gene TRBJ2-3; the match to TRBD2 covers 13 bases. V gave up 5 bases and J gave up 1 base; unmatched junction bases: 6. The CDR3 runs 17 residues. Germline CDR1 is SNHLY and CDR2 is FYNNEI. This CDR3 is CASSPGTSGKRTDTQYF. The DNA for the CDR3 is TGTGCCAGCAGTCCGGGGACTAGCGGGAAACGCACAGATACGCAGTATTTT.